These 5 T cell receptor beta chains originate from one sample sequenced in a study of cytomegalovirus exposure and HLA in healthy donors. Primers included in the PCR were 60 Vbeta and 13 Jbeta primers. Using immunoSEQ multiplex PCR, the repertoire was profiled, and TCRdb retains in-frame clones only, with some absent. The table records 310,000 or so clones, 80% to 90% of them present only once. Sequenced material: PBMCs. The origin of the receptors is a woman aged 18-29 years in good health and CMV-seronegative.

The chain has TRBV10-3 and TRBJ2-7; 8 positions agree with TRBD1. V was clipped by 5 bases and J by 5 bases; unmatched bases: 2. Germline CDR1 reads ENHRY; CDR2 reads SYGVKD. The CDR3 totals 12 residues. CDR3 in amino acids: CAISSTGDEQYF. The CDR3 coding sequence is TGTGCCATCAGTTCGACAGGGGACGAGCAGTACTTC.

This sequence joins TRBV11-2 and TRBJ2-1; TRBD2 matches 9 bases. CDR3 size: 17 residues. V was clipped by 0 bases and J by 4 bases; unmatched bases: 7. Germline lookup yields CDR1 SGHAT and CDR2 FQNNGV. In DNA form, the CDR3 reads TGTGCCAGCAGCTTAGATATAGGTAGCGGGGGTTACAATGAGCAGTTCTTC. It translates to CASSLDIGSGGYNEQFF.

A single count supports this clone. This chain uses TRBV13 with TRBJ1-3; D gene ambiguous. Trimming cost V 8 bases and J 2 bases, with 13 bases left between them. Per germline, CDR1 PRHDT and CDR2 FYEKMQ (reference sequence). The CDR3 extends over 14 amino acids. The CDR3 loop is CASSHGETGNTIYF. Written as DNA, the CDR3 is TGTGCCAGCTCCCACGGAGAGACTGGAAACACCATATATTTT.

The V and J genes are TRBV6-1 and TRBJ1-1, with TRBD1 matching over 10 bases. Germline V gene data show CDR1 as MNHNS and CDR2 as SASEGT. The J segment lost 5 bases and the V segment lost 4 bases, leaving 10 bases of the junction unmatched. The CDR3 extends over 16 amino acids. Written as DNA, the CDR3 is TGTGCCAGCAGTGCGTATTCCGGGACAGGGGATACTGAAGCTTTCTTT. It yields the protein CASSAYSGTGDTEAFF.

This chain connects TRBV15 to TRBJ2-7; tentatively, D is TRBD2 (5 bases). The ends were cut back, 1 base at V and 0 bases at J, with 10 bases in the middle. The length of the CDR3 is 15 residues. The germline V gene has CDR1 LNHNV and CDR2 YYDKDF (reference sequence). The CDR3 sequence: CATSRGSGSSYEQYF. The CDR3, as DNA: TGTGCCACCAGCAGAGGCTCGGGGTCCTCCTACGAGCAGTACTTC.